Included here is one T cell receptor beta chain sequence, with context. In germline, CDR1 is MNHNS, CDR2 SASEGT. The CDR3 spans 15 residues. Trimming removed 4 bases from V and 2 bases from J, with 12 bases in between. The PCR contained 60 Vbeta and 13 Jbeta primers. Sequencing used immunoSEQ multiplex PCR; TCRdb keeps in-frame clones, though not all of them. Counted here are some 120,000 clones, 84% occurring once; the ten biggest clones make up about 2.7%. The sample is drawn from a study of cytomegalovirus exposure and HLA in healthy donors. Material: PBMCs. The J gene is TRBJ2-1, the V gene TRBV6-1; maybe TRBD1 (6 bases). The receptor comes from a woman aged 18 to 35 in good health and CMV-seropositive. CDR3 residues: CASSAQGFAYNEQFF. The CDR3 DNA reads TGTGCCAGCAGTGCCCAGGGGTTCGCCTACAATGAGCAGTTCTTC.